The source of this T cell receptor (beta chain) is a study of CD8+ T cells in alopecia areata. Patients with alopecia areata provided lesional scalp punch biopsies as well as peripheral blood. As the sequencing template, cDNA was produced by extracting RNA and reverse transcribing it. The assay was immunoSEQ multiplex PCR, and TCRdb's table has in-frame clones only and misses some. The sample has around 65,000 clones, about half seen once. Germline assignment: CDR1 SGHNT and CDR2 YYREEE (reference sequence). The CDR3 is 13 amino acids. Trimming took off 3 bases at V and 2 bases at J, with 9 bases between the two ends.

The clonotype comes from a human donor with alopecia areata. The sequencing used CD8+ T cells sorted from blood, collected at week 0. This rearrangement joins TRBV5-4 to TRBJ2-7; D gene ambiguous. The CDR3: CASSSDPTYEQYF. The CDR3 DNA is TGTGCCAGCAGCTCCGACCCGACCTACGAGCAGTACTTC.